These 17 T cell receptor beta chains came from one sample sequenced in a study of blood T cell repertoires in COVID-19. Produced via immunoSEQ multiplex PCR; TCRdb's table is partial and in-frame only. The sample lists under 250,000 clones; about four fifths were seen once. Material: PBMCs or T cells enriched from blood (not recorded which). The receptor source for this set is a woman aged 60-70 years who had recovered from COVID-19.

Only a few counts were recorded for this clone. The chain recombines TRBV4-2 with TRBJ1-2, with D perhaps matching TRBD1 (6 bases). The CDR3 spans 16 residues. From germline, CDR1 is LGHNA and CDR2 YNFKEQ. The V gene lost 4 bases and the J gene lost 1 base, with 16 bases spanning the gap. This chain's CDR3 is CASSPLTGQHNYGYTF. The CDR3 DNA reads TGTGCCAGCAGCCCTTTAACAGGGCAGCATAACTATGGCTACACCTTC.

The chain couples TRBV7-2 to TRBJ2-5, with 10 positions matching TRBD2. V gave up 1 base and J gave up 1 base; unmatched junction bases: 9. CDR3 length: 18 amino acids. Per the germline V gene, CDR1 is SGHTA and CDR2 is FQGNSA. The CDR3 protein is CASSLELAGGPLQETQYF. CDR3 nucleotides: TGTGCCAGCAGCTTAGAATTAGCGGGGGGACCACTCCAAGAGACCCAGTACTTC.

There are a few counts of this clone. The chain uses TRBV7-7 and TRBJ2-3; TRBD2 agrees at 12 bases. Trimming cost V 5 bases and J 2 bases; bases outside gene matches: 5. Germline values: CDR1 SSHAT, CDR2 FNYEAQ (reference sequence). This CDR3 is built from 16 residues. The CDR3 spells CASSLGTSGFTDTQYF. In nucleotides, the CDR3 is TGTGCCAGCAGCCTAGGGACTAGCGGGTTCACAGATACGCAGTATTTT.

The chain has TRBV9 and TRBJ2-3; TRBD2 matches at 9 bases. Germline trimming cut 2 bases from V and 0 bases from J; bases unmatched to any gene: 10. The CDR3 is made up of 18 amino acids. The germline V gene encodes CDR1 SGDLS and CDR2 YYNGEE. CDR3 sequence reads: CASSVGTSRVYSTDTQYF. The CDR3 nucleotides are TGTGCCAGCAGCGTCGGGACTAGCCGAGTGTATAGCACAGATACGCAGTATTTT.

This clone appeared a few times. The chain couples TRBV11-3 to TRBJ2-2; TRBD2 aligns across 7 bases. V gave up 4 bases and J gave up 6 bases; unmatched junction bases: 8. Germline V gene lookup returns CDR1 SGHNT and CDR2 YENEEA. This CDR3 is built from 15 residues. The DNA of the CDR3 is TGTGCCAGCAGCTCCCCCGGACGGGGGGCCGGGGAGCTGTTTTTT. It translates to CASSSPGRGAGELFF.

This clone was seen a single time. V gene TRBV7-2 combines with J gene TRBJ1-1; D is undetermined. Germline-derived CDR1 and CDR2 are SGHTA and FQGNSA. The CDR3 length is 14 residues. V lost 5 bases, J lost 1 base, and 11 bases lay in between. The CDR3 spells CASSPDAGNTEAFF. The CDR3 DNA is TGTGCCAGCAGCCCAGACGCGGGGAACACTGAAGCTTTCTTT.

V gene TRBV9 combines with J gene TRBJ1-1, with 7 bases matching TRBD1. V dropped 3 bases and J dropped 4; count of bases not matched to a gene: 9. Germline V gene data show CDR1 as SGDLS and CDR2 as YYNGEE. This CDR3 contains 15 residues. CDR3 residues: CASSDSWTGGTEAFF. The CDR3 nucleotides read TGTGCCAGCAGCGACAGTTGGACAGGCGGCACTGAAGCTTTCTTT.

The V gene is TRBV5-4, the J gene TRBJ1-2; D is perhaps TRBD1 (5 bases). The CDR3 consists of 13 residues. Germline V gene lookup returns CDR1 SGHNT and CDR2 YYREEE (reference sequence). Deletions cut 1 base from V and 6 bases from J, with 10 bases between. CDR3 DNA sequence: TGTGCCAGCAGCTTGCAGGGAACGGATGGCTACACCTTC. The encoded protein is CASSLQGTDGYTF.

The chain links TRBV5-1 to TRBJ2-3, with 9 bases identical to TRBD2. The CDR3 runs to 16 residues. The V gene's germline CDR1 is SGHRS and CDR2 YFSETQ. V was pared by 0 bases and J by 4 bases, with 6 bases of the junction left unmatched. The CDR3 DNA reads TGCGCCAGCAGCTTGGAGGCTAGCGGGGCCGCAGATACGCAGTATTTT. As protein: CASSLEASGAADTQYF.

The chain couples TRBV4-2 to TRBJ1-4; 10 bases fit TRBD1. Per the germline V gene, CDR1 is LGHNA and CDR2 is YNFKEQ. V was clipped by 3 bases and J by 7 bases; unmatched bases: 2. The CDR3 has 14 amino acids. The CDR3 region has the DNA TGTGCCAGCAGCCAGGGACAGGGGATTGAAAAACTGTTTTTT. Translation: CASSQGQGIEKLFF.

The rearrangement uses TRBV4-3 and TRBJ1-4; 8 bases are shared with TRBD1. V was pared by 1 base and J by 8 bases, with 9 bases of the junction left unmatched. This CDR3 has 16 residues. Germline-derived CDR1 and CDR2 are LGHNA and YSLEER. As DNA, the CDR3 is TGCGCCAGCAGCCAAGGAAAACAGGGGGGTGGCGAAAAACTGTTTTTT. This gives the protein CASSQGKQGGGEKLFF.

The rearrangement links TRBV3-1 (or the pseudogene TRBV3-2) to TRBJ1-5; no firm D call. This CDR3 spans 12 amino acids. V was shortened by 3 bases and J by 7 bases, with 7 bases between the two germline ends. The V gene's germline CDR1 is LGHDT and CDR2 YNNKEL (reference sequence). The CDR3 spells CASSHQEQPQHF. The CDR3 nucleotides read TGTGCCAGCAGCCATCAGGAACAGCCCCAGCATTTT.

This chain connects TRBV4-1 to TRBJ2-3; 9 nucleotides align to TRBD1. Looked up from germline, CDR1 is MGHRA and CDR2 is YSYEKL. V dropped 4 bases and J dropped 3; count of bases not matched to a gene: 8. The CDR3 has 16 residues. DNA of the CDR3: TGCGCCAGCAGCCGTCCCGGGACAGGGAGGACAGATACGCAGTATTTT. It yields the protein CASSRPGTGRTDTQYF.

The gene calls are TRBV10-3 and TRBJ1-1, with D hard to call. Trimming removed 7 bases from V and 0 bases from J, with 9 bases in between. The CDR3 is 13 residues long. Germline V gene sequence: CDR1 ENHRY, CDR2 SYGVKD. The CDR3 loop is CAIIGSLNTEAFF. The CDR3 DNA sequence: TGTGCCATCATTGGGAGTTTGAACACTGAAGCTTTCTTT.

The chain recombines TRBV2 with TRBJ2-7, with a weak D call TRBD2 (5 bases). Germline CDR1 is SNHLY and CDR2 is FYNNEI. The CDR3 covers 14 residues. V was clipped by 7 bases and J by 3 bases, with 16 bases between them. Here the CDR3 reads CASTDGVAFYEQYF. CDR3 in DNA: TGTGCCAGCACGGACGGGGTAGCCTTCTACGAGCAGTACTTC. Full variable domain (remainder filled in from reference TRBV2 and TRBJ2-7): EPEVTQTPSHQVTQMGQEVILRCVPISNHLYFYWYRQILGQKVEFLVSFYNNEISEKSEIFDDQFSVERPDGSNFTLKIRSTKLEDSAMYFCASTDGVAFYEQYFGPGTRLTVT.

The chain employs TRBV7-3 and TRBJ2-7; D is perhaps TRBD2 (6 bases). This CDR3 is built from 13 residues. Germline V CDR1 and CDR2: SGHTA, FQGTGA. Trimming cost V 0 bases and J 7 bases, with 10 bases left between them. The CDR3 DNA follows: TGTGCCAGCAGCTTAACGTGGGGGGAGGAGCAGTACTTC. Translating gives CASSLTWGEEQYF.

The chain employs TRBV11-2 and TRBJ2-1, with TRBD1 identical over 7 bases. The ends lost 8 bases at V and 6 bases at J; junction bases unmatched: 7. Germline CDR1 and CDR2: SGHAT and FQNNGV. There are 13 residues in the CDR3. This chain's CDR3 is CASSGQGVNEQFF. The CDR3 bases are TGTGCCAGCTCGGGGCAGGGGGTCAATGAGCAGTTCTTC.